This T cell receptor beta chain comes out of a study of OX40 agonist ivuxolimab in advanced cancers. The wider study: Earlier anti-PD-1, anti-PD-L1 or anti-CTLA-4 therapy was permitted; about 39% had received some. Study-wide results and limits: Specificity for antigen went undetermined in the expanded peripheral T cells. With doses of 0.1 to 3.0 mg/kg, CD4+ and CD8+ blood T cells had undergone clonal expansion by week 6.

Excluded were patients having autoimmune disease history or systemic immunosuppression. A word on this clone: Its antigen is still unknown.

The assay was immunoSEQ multiplex PCR, and TCRdb's table has in-frame clones only and misses some. The data hold approximately 90,000 clones, with 75% to 95% observed a single time. This CDR3 contains 14 residues. V gave up 4 bases and J gave up 2 bases; unmatched junction bases: 4. Germline assignment: CDR1 SGHDT and CDR2 YYEEEE. Sequenced here: CD4+ or CD8+ T cells sorted from blood, sampled in a trial of the OX40 agonist ivuxolimab. This chain uses TRBV5-6 with TRBJ2-7, with 9 bases that match TRBD1. This sequence originates from an adult with an advanced solid tumor such as melanoma, head and neck, liver or kidney cancer. The CDR3 sequence: CASSVDRGAYEQYF. The CDR3 DNA reads as TGTGCCAGCAGCGTCGACAGGGGGGCCTACGAGCAGTACTTC. The whole variable domain, filled in from reference TRBV5-6 and TRBJ2-7, reads DAGVTQSPTHLIKTRGQQVTLRCSPKSGHDTVSWYQQALGQGPQFIFQYYEEEERQRGNFPDRFSGHQFPNYSSELNVNALLLGDSALYLCASSVDRGAYEQYFGPGTRLTVT.